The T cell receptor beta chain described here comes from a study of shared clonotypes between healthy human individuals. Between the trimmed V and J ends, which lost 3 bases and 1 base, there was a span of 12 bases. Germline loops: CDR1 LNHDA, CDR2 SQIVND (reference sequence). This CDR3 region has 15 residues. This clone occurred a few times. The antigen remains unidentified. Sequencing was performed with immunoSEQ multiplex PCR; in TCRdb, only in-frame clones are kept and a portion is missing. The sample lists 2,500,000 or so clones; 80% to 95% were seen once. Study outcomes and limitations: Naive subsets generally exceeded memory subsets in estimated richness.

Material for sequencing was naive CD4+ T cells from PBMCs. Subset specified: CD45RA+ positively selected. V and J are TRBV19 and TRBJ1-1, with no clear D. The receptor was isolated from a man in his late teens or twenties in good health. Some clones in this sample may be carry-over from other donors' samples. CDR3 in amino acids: CASSIRVARNTEAFF. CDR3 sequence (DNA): TGTGCCAGTAGTATTCGCGTAGCACGGAACACTGAAGCTTTCTTT.